This section outlines one TCR beta chain sequence together with its context. Its specificity is not known. This CDR3 is also generated by other DNA sequences in the sample. The data are from a study of OX40 agonist ivuxolimab in advanced cancers. Germline V gives CDR1 ENHRY, CDR2 SYGVKD. Trimming took 2 bases from V and 2 from J; bases not matched to a gene: 1. This CDR3 is 16 amino acids long. Broader study findings: Several nonresponders also turned out to have low normalized T-cell clonal expansion. The study did not work out the antigen specificity of the expanded peripheral T cells.

TCRdb's table, derived via immunoSEQ multiplex PCR, lists solely in-frame clones and lacks some. This table has tens of thousands of clones, roughly 80% appearing once. Here the sequenced sample was CD4+ or CD8+ T cells sorted from blood, taken in a trial of the OX40 agonist ivuxolimab. The chain combines TRBV10-3 with TRBJ2-3, with 13 bases fitting TRBD2. The sequence was collected from an adult with an advanced solid tumor such as melanoma, head and neck, liver or kidney cancer. The CDR3 sequence: CAISEGLAGVTDTQYF. The CDR3 DNA reads as TGTGCCATCAGTGAGGGACTAGCGGGAGTCACAGATACGCAGTATTTT.